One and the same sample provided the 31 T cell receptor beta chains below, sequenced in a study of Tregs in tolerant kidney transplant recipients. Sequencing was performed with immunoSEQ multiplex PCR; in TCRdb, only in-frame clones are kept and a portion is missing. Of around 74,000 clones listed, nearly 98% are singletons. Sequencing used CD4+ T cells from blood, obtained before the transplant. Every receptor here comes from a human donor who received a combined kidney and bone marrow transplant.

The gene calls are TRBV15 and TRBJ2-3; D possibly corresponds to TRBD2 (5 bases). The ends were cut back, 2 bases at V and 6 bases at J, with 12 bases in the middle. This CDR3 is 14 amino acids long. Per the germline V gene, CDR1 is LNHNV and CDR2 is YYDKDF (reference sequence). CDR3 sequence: CATSRRIGEDTQYF. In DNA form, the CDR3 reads TGTGCCACCAGCAGACGAATTGGGGAGGATACGCAGTATTTT. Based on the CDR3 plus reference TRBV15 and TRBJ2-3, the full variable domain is DAMVIQNPRYQVTQFGKPVTLSCSQTLNHNVMYWYQQKSSQAPKLLFHYYDKDFNNEADTPDNFQSRRPNTSFCFLDIRSPGLGDTAMYLCATSRRIGEDTQYFGPGTRLTVL.

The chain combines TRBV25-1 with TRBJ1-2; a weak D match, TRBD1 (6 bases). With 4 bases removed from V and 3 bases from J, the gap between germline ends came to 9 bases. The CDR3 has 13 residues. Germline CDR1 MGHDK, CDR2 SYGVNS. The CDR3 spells CASSAGEYYGYTF. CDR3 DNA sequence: TGTGCCAGCAGTGCAGGGGAATACTATGGCTACACCTTC.

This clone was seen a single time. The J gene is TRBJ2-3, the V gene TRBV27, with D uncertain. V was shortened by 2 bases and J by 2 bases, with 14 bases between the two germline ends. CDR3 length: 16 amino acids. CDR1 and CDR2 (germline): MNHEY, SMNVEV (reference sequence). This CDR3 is CASSLAADPSTDTQYF. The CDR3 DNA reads TGTGCCAGCAGTTTAGCGGCAGACCCATCCACAGATACGCAGTATTTT.

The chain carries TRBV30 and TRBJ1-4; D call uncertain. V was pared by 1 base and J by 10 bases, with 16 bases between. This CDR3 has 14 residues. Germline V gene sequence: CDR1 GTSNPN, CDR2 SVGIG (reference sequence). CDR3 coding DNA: TGTGCCTGGAGTGCCGGGAGACCGAGTGGAAAACTGTTTTTT. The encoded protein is CAWSAGRPSGKLFF.

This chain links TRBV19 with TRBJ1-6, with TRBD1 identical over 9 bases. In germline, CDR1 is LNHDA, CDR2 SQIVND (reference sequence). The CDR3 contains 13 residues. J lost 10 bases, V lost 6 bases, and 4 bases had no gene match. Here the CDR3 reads CASRGTGKSPLHF. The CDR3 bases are TGTGCCAGTAGGGGGACAGGGAAGTCACCCCTCCACTTT.

DNA for the CDR3: TGCGCCAGCAGCCAACGGGGCCTAGCGGGGGTTGTAGATACGCAGTATTTT. It specifies CASSQRGLAGVVDTQYF. The chain employs TRBV4-3 and TRBJ2-3; TRBD2 matches 10 bases. The CDR3 is 17 amino acids. J lost 5 bases, V lost 2 bases, and 10 bases had no gene match. CDR1 and CDR2 from the germline V gene are LGHNA and YSLEER.

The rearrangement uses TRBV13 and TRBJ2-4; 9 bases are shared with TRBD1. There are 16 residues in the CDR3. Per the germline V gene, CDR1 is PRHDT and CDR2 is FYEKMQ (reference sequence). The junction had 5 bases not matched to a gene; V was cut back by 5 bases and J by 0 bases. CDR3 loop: CASSPRDRVAKNIQYF. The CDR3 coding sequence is TGTGCCAGCAGCCCCCGGGACAGGGTAGCCAAAAACATTCAGTACTTC.

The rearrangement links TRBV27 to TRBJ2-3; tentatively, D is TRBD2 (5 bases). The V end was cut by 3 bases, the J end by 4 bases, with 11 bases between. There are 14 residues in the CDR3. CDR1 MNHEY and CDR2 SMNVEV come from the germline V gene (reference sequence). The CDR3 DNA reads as TGTGCCAGCAGTTTCCTCTCCGGGGCAGATACGCAGTATTTT. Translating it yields CASSFLSGADTQYF.

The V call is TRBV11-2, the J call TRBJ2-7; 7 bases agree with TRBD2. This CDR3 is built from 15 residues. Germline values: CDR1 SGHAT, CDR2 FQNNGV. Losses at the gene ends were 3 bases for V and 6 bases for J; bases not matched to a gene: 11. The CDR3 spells CASSFRTSASAEQYF. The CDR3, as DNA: TGTGCCAGCAGCTTTCGCACTAGCGCATCAGCCGAGCAGTACTTC.

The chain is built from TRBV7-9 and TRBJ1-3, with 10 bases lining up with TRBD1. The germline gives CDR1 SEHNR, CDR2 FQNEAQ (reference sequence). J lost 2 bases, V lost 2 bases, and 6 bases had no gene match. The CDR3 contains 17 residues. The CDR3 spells CASSLKTGGLTGNTIYF. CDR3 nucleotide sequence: TGTGCCAGCAGCTTAAAGACAGGGGGCTTGACTGGAAACACCATATATTTT. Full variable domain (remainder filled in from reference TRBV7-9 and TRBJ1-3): DTGVSQNPRHKITKRGQNVTFRCDPISEHNRLYWYRQTLGQGPEFLTYFQNEAQLEKSRLLSDRFSAERPKGSFSTLEIQRTEQGDSAMYLCASSLKTGGLTGNTIYFGEGSWLTVV.

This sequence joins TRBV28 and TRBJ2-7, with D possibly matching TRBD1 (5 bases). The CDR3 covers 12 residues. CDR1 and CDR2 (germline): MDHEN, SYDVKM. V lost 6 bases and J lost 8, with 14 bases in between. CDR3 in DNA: TGTGCCAGCAGCCAGACAGAATGGAAGCAGTACTTC. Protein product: CASSQTEWKQYF.

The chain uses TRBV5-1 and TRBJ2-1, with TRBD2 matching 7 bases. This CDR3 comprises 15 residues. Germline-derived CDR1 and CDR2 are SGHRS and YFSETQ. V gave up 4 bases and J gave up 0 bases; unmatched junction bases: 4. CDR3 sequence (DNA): TGCGCCAGCAGCCCGGGAGGCGGCTCCTACAATGAGCAGTTCTTC. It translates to CASSPGGGSYNEQFF.

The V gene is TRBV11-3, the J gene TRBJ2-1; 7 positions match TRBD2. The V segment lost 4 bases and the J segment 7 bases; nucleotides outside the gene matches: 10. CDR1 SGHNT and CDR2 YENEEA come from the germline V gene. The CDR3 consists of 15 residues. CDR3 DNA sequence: TGTGCCAGCAGCTACGCGGGGGACGCATGGAATGAGCAGTTCTTC. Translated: CASSYAGDAWNEQFF.

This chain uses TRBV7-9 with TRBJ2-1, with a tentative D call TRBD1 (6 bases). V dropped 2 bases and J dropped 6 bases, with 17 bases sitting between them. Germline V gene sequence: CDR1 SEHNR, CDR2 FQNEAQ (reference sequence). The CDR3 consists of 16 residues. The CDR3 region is CASSLRGYIQGNEQFF. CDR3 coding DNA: TGTGCCAGCAGCTTACGTGGCTACATACAGGGCAATGAGCAGTTCTTC.

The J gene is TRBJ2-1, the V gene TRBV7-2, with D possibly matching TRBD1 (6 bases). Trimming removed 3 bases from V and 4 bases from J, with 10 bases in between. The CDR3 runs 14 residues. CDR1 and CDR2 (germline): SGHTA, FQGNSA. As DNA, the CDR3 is TGTGCCAGCAGCTTCCGGGACATATACAATGAGCAGTTCTTC. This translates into CASSFRDIYNEQFF. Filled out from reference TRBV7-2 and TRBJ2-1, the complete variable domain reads GAGVSQSPSNKVTEKGKDVELRCDPISGHTALYWYRQSLGQGLEFLIYFQGNSAPDKSGLPSDRFSAERTGGSVSTLTIQRTQQEDSAVYLCASSFRDIYNEQFFGPGTRLTVL.

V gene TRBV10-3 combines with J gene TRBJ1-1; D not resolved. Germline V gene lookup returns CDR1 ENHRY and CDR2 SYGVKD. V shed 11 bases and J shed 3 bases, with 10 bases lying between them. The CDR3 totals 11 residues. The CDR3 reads CASREDTEAFF. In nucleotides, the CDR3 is TGTGCCTCACGGGAGGACACTGAAGCTTTCTTT.

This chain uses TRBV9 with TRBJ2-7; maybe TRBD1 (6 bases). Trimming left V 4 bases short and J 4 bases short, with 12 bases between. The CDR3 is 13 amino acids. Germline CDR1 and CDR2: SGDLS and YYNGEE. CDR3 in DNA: TGTGCCAGCAGCTTCCAGACAGGTTACGAGCAGTACTTC. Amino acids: CASSFQTGYEQYF. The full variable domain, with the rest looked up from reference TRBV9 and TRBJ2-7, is DSGVTQTPKHLITATGQRVTLRCSPRSGDLSVYWYQQSLDQGLQFLIQYYNGEERAKGNILERFSAQQFPDLHSELNLSSLELGDSALYFCASSFQTGYEQYFGPGTRLTVT.

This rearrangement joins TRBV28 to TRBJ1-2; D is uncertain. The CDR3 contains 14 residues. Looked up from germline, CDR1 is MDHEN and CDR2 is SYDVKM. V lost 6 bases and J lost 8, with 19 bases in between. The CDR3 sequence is CASSRPSGVAGYTF. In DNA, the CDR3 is TGTGCCAGCAGCCGCCCGTCCGGGGTGGCAGGCTACACCTTC.

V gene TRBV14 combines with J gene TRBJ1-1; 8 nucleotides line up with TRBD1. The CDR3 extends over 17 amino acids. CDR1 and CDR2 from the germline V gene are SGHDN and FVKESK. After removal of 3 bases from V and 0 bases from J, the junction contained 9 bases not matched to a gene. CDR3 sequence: CASSQTRAGGVNTEAFF. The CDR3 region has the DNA TGTGCCAGCAGCCAGACTCGGGCAGGGGGCGTGAACACTGAAGCTTTCTTT.

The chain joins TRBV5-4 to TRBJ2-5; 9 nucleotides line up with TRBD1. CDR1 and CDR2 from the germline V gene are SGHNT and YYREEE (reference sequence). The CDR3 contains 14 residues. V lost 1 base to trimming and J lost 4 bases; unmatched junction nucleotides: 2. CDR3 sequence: CASSLRGQGETQYF. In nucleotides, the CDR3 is TGTGCCAGCAGCTTGCGGGGACAGGGAGAGACCCAGTACTTC.

The CDR3 DNA reads as TGTGCCAGCAGCTCCGACAGAGGTGCAACTAATGAAAAACTGTTTTTT. The encoded protein is CASSSDRGATNEKLFF. The chain uses TRBV5-4 and TRBJ1-4, with D tentatively TRBD1 (5 bases). Germline CDR1 reads SGHNT; CDR2 reads YYREEE (reference sequence). This CDR3 has 16 residues. The V end was cut by 3 bases, the J end by 0 bases, with 12 bases between.

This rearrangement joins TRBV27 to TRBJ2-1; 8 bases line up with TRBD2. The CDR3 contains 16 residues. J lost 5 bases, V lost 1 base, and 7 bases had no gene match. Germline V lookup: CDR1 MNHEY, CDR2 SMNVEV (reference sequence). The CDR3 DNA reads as TGTGCCAGCAGTTTATTCTCGCTAGCGGGCCACAATGAGCAGTTCTTC. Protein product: CASSLFSLAGHNEQFF.

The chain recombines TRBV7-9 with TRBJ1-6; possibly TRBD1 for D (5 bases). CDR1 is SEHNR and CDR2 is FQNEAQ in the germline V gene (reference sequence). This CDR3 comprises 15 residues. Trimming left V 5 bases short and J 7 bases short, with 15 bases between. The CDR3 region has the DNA TGTGCCAGCAGCCTCGGGACGGGACTCAATTCACCCCTCCACTTT. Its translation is CASSLGTGLNSPLHF.

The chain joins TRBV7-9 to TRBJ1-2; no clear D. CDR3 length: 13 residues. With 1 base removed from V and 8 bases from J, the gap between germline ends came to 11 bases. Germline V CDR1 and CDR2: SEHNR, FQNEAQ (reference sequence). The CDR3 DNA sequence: TGTGCCAGCAGCTTAGTCGCCGGTACGGGCTACACCTTC. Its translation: CASSLVAGTGYTF.

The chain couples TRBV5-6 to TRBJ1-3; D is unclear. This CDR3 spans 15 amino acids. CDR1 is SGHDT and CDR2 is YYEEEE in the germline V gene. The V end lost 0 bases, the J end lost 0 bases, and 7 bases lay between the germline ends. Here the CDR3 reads CASSLGLASGNTIYF. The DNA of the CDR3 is TGTGCCAGCAGCTTGGGACTCGCCTCTGGAAACACCATATATTTT.

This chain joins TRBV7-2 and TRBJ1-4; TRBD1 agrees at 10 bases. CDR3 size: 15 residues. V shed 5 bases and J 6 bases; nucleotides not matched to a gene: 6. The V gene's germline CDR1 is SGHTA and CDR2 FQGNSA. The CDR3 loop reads CASSPGTGAYEKLFF. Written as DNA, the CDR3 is TGTGCCAGCAGCCCAGGGACAGGGGCGTATGAAAAACTGTTTTTT. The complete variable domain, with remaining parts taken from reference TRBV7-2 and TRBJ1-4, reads GAGVSQSPSNKVTEKGKDVELRCDPISGHTALYWYRQSLGQGLEFLIYFQGNSAPDKSGLPSDRFSAERTGGSVSTLTIQRTQQEDSAVYLCASSPGTGAYEKLFFGSGTQLSVL.

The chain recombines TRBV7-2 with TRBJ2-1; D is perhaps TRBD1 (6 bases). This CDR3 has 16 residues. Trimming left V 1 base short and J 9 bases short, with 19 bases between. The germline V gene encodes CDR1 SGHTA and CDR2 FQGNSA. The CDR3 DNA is TGTGCCAGCAGCTTAGACCGACGGCAGGGGTGGGGTGAGCAGTTCTTC. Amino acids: CASSLDRRQGWGEQFF. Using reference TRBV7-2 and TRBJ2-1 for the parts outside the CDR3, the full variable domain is GAGVSQSPSNKVTEKGKDVELRCDPISGHTALYWYRQSLGQGLEFLIYFQGNSAPDKSGLPSDRFSAERTGGSVSTLTIQRTQQEDSAVYLCASSLDRRQGWGEQFFGPGTRLTVL.

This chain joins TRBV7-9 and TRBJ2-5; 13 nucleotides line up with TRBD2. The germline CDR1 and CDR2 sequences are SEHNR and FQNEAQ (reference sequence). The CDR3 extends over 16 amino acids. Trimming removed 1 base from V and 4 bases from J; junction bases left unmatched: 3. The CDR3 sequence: CASSLDRLAGGETQYF. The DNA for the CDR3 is TGTGCCAGCAGCTTAGACAGACTAGCGGGGGGAGAGACCCAGTACTTC.

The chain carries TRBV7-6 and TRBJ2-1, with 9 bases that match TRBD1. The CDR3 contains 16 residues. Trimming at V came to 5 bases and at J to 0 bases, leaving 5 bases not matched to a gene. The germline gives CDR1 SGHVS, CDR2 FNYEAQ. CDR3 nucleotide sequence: TGTGCCAGCAGCCGCGGACAGGGGTTCTCCTACAATGAGCAGTTCTTC. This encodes CASSRGQGFSYNEQFF. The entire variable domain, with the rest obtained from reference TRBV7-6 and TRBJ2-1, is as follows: GAGVSQSPRYKVTKRGQDVALRCDPISGHVSLYWYRQALGQGPEFLTYFNYEAQQDKSGLPNDRFSAERPEGSISTLTIQRTEQRDSAMYRCASSRGQGFSYNEQFFGPGTRLTVL.

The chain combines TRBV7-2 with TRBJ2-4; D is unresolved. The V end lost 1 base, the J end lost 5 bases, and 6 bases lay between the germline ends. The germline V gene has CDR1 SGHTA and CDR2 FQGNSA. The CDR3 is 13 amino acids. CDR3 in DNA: TGTGCCAGCAGCTTAGTACGGGAAAACATTCAGTACTTC. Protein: CASSLVRENIQYF.

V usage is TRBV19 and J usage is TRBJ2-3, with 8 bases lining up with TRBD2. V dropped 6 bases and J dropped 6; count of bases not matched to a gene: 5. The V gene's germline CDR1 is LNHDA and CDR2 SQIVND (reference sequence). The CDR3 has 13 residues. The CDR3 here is CASSGGAKDTQYF. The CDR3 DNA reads TGTGCCAGTAGCGGGGGGGCGAAGGATACGCAGTATTTT.